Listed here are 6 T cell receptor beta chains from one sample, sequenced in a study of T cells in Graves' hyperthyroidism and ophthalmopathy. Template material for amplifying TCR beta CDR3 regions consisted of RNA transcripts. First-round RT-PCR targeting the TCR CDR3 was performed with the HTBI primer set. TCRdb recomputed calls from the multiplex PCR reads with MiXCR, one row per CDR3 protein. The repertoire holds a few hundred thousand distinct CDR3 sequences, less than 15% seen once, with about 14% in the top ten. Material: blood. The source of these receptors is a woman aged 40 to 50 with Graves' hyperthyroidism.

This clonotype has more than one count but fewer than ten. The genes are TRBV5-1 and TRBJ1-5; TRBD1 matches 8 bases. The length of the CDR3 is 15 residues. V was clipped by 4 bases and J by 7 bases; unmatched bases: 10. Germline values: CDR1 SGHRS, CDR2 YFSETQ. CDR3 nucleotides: TGCGCCAGCAGCGCCACAGGGGGAGCACGGCAGCCCCAGCATTTT. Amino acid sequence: CASSATGGARQPQHF.

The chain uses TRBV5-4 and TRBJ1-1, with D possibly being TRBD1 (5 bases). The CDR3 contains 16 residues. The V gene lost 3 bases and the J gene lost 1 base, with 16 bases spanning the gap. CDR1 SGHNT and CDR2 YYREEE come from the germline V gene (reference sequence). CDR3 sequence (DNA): TGTGCCAGCAGCTGGGGAACCGGGACGGGGAACACTGAAGCTTTCTTT. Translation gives CASSWGTGTGNTEAFF.

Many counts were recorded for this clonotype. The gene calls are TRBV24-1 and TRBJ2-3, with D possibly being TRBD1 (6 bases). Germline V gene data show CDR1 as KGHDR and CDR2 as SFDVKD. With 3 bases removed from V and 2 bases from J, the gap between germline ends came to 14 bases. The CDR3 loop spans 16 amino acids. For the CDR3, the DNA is TGTGCCACCAGTGATCCAACAGGGCCCCTCACAGATACGCAGTATTTT. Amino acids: CATSDPTGPLTDTQYF.

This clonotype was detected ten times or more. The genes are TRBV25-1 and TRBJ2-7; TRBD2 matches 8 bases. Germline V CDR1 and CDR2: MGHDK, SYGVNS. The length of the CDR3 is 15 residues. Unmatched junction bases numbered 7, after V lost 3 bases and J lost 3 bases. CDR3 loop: CASSDSETSDYEQYF. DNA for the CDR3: TGTGCCAGCAGTGACAGCGAGACTAGCGACTACGAGCAGTACTTC.

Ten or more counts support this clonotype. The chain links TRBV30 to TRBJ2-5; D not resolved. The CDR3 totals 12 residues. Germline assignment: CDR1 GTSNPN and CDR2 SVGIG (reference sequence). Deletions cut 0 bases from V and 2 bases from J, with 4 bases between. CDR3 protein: CAWSVLQETQYF. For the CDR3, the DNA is TGTGCCTGGAGTGTACTTCAAGAGACCCAGTACTTC.

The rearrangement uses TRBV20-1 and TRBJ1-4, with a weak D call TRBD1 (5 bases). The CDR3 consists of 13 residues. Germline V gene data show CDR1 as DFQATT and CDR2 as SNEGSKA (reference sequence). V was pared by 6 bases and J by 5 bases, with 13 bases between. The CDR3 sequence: CSAPGRLNEKLFF. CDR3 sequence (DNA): TGCAGTGCACCGGGACGGTTGAATGAAAAACTGTTTTTT.